This T cell receptor (beta chain) stems from a study of T cells in localized non-small cell lung cancer. The germline gives CDR1 SEHNR, CDR2 FQNEAQ (reference sequence). The CDR3 is made up of 16 amino acids. V lost 7 bases to trimming and J lost 0 bases; unmatched junction nucleotides: 11. About this clone itself: Antigen specificity is unknown.

Study observations and caveats: Clonality of T cells reached its maximum in uninvolved adjacent lung, surpassing tumor. Heterogeneity cannot be ruled out, as sequencing used one tumor region only. Appearance in adjacent lung was seen for a median 57 of the top 100 tumor clones. Higher blood T cell density tracked longer overall survival.

Sequencing used immunoSEQ multiplex PCR; TCRdb keeps in-frame clones, though not all of them. The data contain some 50,000 clones, around 86% of them singletons. The origin of this receptor is a female donor with stage II lung adenocarcinoma. The chain carries TRBV7-9 and TRBJ1-1, with 7 bases aligning to TRBD1. The input for sequencing was PBMCs, taken before any cancer treatment. Written as DNA, the CDR3 is TGTGCCAGCATCAAACCGAGGGGGCAGCTGAACACTGAAGCTTTCTTT. This translates into CASIKPRGQLNTEAFF.